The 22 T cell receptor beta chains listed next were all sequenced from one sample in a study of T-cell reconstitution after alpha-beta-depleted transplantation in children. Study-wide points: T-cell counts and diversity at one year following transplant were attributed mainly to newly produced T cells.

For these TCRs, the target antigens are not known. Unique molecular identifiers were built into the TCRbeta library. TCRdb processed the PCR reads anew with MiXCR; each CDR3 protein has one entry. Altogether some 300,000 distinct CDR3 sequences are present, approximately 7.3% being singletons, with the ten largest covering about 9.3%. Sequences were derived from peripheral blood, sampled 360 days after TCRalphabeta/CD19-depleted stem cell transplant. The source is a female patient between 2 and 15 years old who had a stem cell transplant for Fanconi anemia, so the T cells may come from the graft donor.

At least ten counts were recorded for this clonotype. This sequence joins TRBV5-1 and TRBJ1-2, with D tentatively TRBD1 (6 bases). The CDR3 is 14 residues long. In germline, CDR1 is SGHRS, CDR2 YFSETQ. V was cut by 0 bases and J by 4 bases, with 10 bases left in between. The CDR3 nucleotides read TGCGCCAGCAGCTTGGGCCAGGGGACCTATGGCTACACCTTC. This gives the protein CASSLGQGTYGYTF.

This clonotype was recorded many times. CDR3: CASSLLKYNSPLHF. DNA of the CDR3: TGCGCCAGCAGCTTGTTAAAATACAATTCACCCCTCCACTTT. The chain uses TRBV5-1 and TRBJ1-6; D remains unclear. Trimming removed 1 base at V and 7 bases at J, with 9 bases between. Per germline, CDR1 SGHRS and CDR2 YFSETQ. The CDR3 loop spans 14 amino acids.

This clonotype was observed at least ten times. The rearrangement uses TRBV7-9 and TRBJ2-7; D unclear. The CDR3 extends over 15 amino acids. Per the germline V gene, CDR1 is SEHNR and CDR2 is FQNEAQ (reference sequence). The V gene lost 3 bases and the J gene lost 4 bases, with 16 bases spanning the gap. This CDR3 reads CASSFGGRPLYEQYF. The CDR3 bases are TGTGCCAGCAGCTTTGGTGGCAGGCCGTTGTACGAGCAGTACTTC.

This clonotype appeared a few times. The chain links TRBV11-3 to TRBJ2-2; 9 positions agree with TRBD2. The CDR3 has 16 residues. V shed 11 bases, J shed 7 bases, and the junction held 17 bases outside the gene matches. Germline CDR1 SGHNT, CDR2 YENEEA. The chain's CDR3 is CACTPPRGRASGELFF. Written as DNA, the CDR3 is TGTGCCTGCACCCCCCCCCGCGGGAGGGCCAGCGGGGAGCTGTTTTTT.

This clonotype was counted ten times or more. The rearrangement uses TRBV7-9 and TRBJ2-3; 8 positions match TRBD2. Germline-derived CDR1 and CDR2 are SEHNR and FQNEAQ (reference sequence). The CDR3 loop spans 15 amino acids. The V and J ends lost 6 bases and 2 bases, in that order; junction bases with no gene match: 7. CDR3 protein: CASSITSGLTDTQYF. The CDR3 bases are TGTGCCAGCAGTATAACTAGCGGCCTCACAGATACGCAGTATTTT.

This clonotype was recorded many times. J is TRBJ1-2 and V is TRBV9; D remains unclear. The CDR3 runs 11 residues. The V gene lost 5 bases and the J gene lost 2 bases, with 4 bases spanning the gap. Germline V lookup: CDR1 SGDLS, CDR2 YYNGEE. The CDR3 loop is CASRNNYGYTF. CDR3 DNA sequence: TGTGCCAGCAGGAACAACTATGGCTACACCTTC.

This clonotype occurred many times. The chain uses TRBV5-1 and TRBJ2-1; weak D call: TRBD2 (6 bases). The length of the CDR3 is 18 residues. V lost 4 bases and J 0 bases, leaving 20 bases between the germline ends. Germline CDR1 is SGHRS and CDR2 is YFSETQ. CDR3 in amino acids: CASSPGVFSKLSYNEQFF. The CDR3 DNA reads TGCGCCAGCAGCCCGGGGGTTTTTTCAAAACTCTCCTACAATGAGCAGTTCTTC.

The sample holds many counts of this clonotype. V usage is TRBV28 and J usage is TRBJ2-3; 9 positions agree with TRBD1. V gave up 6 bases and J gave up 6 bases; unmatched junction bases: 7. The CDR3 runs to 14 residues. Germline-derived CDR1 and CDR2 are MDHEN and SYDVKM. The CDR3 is CASSYRGRPDTQYF. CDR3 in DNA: TGTGCCAGCAGCTACAGGGGGCGCCCCGATACGCAGTATTTT.

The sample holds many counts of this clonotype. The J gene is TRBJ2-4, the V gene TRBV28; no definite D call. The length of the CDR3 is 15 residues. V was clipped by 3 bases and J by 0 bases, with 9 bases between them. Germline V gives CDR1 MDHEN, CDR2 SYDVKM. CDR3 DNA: TGTGCCAGCAGTTTCGAAGGTATAGCCAAAAACATTCAGTACTTC. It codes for CASSFEGIAKNIQYF.

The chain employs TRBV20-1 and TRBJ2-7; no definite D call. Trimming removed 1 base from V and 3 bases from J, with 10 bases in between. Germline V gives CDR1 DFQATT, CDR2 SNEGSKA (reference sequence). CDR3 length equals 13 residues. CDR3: CSARVSQFYEQYF. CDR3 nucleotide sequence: TGCAGTGCTAGAGTTAGCCAGTTCTACGAGCAGTACTTC.

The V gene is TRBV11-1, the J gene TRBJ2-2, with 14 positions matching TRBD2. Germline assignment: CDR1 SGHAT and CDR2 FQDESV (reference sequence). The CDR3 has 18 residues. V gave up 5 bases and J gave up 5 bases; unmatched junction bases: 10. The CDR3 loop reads CASSPESRLAGGTGELFF. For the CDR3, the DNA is TGTGCCAGCAGCCCAGAATCCCGACTAGCGGGGGGGACCGGGGAGCTGTTTTTT.

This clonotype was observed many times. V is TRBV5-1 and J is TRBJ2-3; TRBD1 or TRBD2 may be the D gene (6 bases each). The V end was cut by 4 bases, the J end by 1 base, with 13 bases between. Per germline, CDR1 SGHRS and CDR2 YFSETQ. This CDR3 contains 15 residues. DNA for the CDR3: TGCGCCAGCAGCGAGGGGGGAGATGGCACAGATACGCAGTATTTT. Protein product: CASSEGGDGTDTQYF.

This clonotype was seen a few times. CDR3 in amino acids: CATSRGRREQFF. The CDR3 region has the DNA TGTGCCACCAGCAGAGGCCGCCGGGAGCAGTTCTTC. V is TRBV15 and J is TRBJ2-1; D is unclear. This CDR3 spans 12 amino acids. Germline CDR1 reads LNHNV; CDR2 reads YYDKDF (reference sequence). Between the trimmed V and J ends, which lost 1 base and 10 bases, there was a span of 8 bases.

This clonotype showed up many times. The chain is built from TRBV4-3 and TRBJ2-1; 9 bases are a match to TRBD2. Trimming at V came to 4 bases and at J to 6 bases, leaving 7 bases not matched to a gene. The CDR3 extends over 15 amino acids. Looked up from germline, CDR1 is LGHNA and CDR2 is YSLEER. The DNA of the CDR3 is TGCGCCAGCAGCCCCTCAAAGCGGGGGGTCAATGAGCAGTTCTTC. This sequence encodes CASSPSKRGVNEQFF.

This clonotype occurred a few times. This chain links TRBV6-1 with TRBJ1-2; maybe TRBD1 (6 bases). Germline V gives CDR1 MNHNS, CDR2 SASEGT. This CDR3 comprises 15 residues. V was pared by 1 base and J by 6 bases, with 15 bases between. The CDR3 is CASSEVGGRGHGYTF. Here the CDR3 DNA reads TGTGCCAGCAGTGAAGTCGGGGGCAGGGGCCATGGCTACACCTTC.

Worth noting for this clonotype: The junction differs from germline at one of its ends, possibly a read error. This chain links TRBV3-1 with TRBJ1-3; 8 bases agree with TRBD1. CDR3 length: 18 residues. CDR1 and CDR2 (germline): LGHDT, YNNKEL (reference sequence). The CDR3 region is CTSSPIRQGLLVGNTIYF. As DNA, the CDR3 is TGTACCAGCAGCCCAATTAGACAGGGGCTTTTGGTTGGAAACACCATATATTTT.

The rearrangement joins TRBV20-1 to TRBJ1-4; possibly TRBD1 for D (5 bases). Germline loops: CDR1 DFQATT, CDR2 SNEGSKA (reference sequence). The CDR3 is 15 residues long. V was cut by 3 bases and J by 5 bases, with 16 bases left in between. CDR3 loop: CSASLPGRRNEKLFF. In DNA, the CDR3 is TGCAGTGCTAGCCTTCCGGGACGGCGAAATGAAAAACTGTTTTTT.

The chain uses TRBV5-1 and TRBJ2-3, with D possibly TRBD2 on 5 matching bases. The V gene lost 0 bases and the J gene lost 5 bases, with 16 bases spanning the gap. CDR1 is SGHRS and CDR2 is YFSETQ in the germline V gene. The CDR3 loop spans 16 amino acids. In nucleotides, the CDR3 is TGCGCCAGCAGCTTGGGACTTAGCGATCGTGTAGATACGCAGTATTTT. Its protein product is CASSLGLSDRVDTQYF.

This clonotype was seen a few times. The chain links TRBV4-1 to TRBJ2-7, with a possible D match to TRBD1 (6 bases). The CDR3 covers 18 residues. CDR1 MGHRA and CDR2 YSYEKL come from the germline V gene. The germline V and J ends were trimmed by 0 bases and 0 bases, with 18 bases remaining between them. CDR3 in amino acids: CASSQDLTGHPSSYEQYF. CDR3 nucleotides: TGCGCCAGCAGCCAAGATCTCACGGGACACCCAAGCTCCTACGAGCAGTACTTC.

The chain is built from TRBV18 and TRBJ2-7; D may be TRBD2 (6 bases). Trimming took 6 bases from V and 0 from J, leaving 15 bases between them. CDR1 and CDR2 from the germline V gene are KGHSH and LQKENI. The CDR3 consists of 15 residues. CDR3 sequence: CASSRSGTPSYEQYF. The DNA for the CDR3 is TGTGCCAGCTCCAGGTCCGGGACTCCCTCCTACGAGCAGTACTTC.

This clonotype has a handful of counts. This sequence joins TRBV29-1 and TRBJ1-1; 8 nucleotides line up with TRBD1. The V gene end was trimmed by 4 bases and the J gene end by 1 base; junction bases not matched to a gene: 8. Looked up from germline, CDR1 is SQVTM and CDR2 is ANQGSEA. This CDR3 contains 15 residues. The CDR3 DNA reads TGCAGCGTTGCGACAGGGGCCCAACCGAACACTGAAGCTTTCTTT. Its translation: CSVATGAQPNTEAFF.

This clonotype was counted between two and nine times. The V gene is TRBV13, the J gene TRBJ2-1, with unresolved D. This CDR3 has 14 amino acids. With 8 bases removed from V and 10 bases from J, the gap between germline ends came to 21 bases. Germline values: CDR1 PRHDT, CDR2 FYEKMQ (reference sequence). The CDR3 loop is CASSLASLRVEQFF. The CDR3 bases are TGTGCCAGCTCTCTCGCTAGTCTCCGAGTCGAGCAGTTCTTC.